The 20 T cell receptor beta chains listed next were all sequenced from one sample in a study of Ad26.COV2.S vaccination and SARS-CoV-2 variants (dated by TCRdb to the early 2020s). The treatment or condition label corresponds to: roughly 19 received Ad26.COV2.S at low or high dose, single or two shots; 5 received placebo; per-sample allocation not given. Repertoires of vaccine and placebo recipients were sequenced from samples collected on day 63 after the first injection. The library was made by the immunoSEQ multiplex PCR assay. Entries here come from immuneACCESS through TCRdb and include only in-frame sequences with V and J called. Some clones fail to appear in such tables; in the studies checked, an unresolved V gene covers under half of the shortfall, and the cause of the remainder is unknown. This sample comprises roughly 400,000 clones, around 91% of them detected only once. The ten largest clones take up under 4.5% of the sample.

The sequencing here drew on peripheral blood, taken in a trial of Ad26.COV2.S vaccine versus placebo. These TCRs come from a person aged 18-65 years who received the Ad26.COV2.S COVID-19 vaccine or a placebo.

The J gene is TRBJ2-7, the V gene TRBV13, with D tentatively TRBD1 or TRBD2 (5 bases each). The V end lost 5 bases, the J end lost 3 bases, and 14 bases lay between the germline ends. This CDR3 contains 14 residues. Germline V gene data show CDR1 as PRHDT and CDR2 as FYEKMQ (reference sequence). The CDR3 DNA follows: TGTGCCAGCAGCATCCGGGACCGCAACTACGAGCAGTACTTC. It yields the protein CASSIRDRNYEQYF.

This chain uses TRBV6-2 or TRBV6-3 with TRBJ1-6, with a possible D match to TRBD1 (6 bases). Germline V gives CDR1 MNHEY, CDR2 SVGEGT. V was pared by 4 bases and J by 8 bases, with 9 bases between. The CDR3 has 13 amino acids. The DNA of the CDR3 is TGTGCCAGCAGTTCAGGGGTGGATTCACCCCTCCACTTT. As protein: CASSSGVDSPLHF.

DNA for the CDR3: TGTGCCAGCAGCTTTCGCTCTAGCGGAATAGGGGAGACCCAGTACTTC. Protein product: CASSFRSSGIGETQYF. V and J are TRBV7-2 and TRBJ2-5; the match to TRBD2 covers 7 bases. The V segment lost 3 bases and the J segment 5 bases; nucleotides outside the gene matches: 12. Per the germline V gene, CDR1 is SGHTA and CDR2 is FQGNSA. The CDR3 is 16 residues long.

The V and J genes are TRBV28 and TRBJ2-2; D call uncertain. Deletions cut 5 bases from V and 5 bases from J, with 9 bases between. Germline-derived CDR1 and CDR2 are MDHEN and SYDVKM. This CDR3 region has 13 residues. CDR3 protein: CASSRRETGELFF. The CDR3 bases are TGTGCCAGCAGTCGGAGAGAGACCGGGGAGCTGTTTTTT.

V and J are TRBV7-9 and TRBJ2-1; D uncertain. Trimming removed 1 base at V and 6 bases at J, with 10 bases between. There are 14 residues in the CDR3. CDR1 and CDR2 from the germline V gene are SEHNR and FQNEAQ (reference sequence). CDR3 in amino acids: CASSLVRQFNEQFF. Written as DNA, the CDR3 is TGTGCCAGCAGCTTAGTTAGGCAGTTCAATGAGCAGTTCTTC.

This sequence joins TRBV5-1 and TRBJ2-1; D tentatively reads TRBD1 or TRBD2 (5 bases each). The V and J ends lost 5 bases and 4 bases respectively, with 13 bases between them. This CDR3 is built from 14 residues. The germline V gene encodes CDR1 SGHRS and CDR2 YFSETQ. The CDR3 DNA reads as TGCGCCAGCAGGCCGGGACGGAATTACAATGAGCAGTTCTTC. This sequence encodes CASRPGRNYNEQFF.

This chain uses TRBV20-1 with TRBJ1-6; a possible D gene is TRBD1 (6 bases). CDR1 and CDR2 (germline): DFQATT, SNEGSKA (reference sequence). V shed 3 bases and J shed 8 bases, with 23 bases lying between them. This CDR3 is built from 17 residues. CDR3 in amino acids: CSASSHLETGGYSPLHF. The CDR3 bases are TGCAGTGCTAGTTCACACCTAGAGACAGGCGGGTATTCACCCCTCCACTTT.

The genes are TRBV28 and TRBJ1-1; D perhaps matches TRBD1 (6 bases). In germline, CDR1 is MDHEN, CDR2 SYDVKM. CDR3 length: 13 amino acids. The germline V and J ends were trimmed by 2 bases and 5 bases, with 9 bases remaining between them. CDR3 in amino acids: CASSLVQGTEAFF. CDR3 DNA: TGTGCCAGCAGTTTAGTTCAGGGGACTGAAGCTTTCTTT.

The chain uses TRBV5-1 and TRBJ2-2; 7 positions match TRBD1. V lost 4 bases and J lost 5; bases outside the gene matches: 14. Germline CDR1 reads SGHRS; CDR2 reads YFSETQ. This CDR3 has 17 residues. The CDR3 here is CASSGTSTGLGTGELFF. The DNA for the CDR3 is TGCGCCAGCAGCGGAACCTCGACAGGGCTAGGGACCGGGGAGCTGTTTTTT.

This chain uses TRBV28 with TRBJ2-2; the match to TRBD1 covers 11 bases. From germline, CDR1 is MDHEN and CDR2 SYDVKM. J gave up 3 bases and V 3 bases, and 3 bases lay outside the gene matches. CDR3 size: 16 residues. For the CDR3, the DNA is TGTGCCAGCAGTTTCCCGGGACAGGGGGACACCGGGGAGCTGTTTTTT. Its protein is CASSFPGQGDTGELFF.

The rearrangement uses TRBV7-8 and TRBJ1-5, with TRBD1 matching over 10 bases. The germline V gene has CDR1 SGHVS and CDR2 FQNEAQ. V lost 5 bases and J lost 4; bases outside the gene matches: 8. CDR3 size: 16 residues. This CDR3 reads CASSPRGQGGNQPQHF. DNA of the CDR3: TGTGCCAGCAGCCCCCGAGGACAGGGGGGTAATCAGCCCCAGCATTTT.

The chain couples TRBV28 to TRBJ2-5; D may be TRBD1 or TRBD2 (5 bases each). V lost 7 bases and J 2 bases, leaving 11 bases between the germline ends. From germline, CDR1 is MDHEN and CDR2 SYDVKM. There are 13 residues in the CDR3. CDR3 sequence reads: CASTGTSQETQYF. DNA for the CDR3: TGTGCCAGCACAGGGACGTCACAAGAGACCCAGTACTTC.

This chain joins TRBV4-2 and TRBJ2-7; possible D gene TRBD2, 6 bases. The CDR3 runs 14 residues. Per germline, CDR1 LGHNA and CDR2 YNFKEQ. V lost 0 bases and J 8 bases, leaving 14 bases between the germline ends. The CDR3 DNA follows: TGTGCCAGCAGCCAAGATATACTAGCCCTCAAGCAGTACTTC. Protein: CASSQDILALKQYF.

The table lists this clone with a count of one. The CDR3 spells CASSPGLTDEQYF. DNA for the CDR3: TGTGCCAGCTCACCAGGACTCACCGACGAGCAGTACTTC. The genes are TRBV18 and TRBJ2-7; D might be TRBD2 (5 bases). With 2 bases removed from V and 5 bases from J, the gap between germline ends came to 10 bases. Germline CDR1 KGHSH, CDR2 LQKENI. This CDR3 spans 13 amino acids.

The rearrangement joins TRBV5-1 to TRBJ2-7; D is unresolved. Trimming took off 4 bases at V and 1 base at J, with 24 bases between the two ends. Per the germline V gene, CDR1 is SGHRS and CDR2 is YFSETQ. The CDR3 extends over 18 amino acids. As DNA, the CDR3 is TGCGCCAGCAGCAGGGCGGCAGGATCATCTGGGTGGTCCTACGAGCAGTACTTC. Residues: CASSRAAGSSGWSYEQYF.

This clone was observed a single time. This chain connects TRBV18 to TRBJ2-1; tentatively, D is TRBD1 (6 bases). The V end lost 1 base, the J end lost 7 bases, and 8 bases lay between the germline ends. The CDR3 contains 13 residues. The germline CDR1 and CDR2 sequences are KGHSH and LQKENI. For the CDR3, the DNA is TGTGCCAGCTCACCACGCGACAGGAATGAGCAGTTCTTC. Residues: CASSPRDRNEQFF.

This sequence joins TRBV30 and TRBJ2-4; D is ambiguous. Trimming shortened V by 2 bases and J by 0 bases, and 11 bases separated the two germline ends. This CDR3 has 15 amino acids. Looked up from germline, CDR1 is GTSNPN and CDR2 is SVGIG (reference sequence). The CDR3, as DNA: TGTGCCTGGAGTCGCGCCACTGTAGCCAAAAACATTCAGTACTTC. This gives the protein CAWSRATVAKNIQYF.

J is TRBJ2-7 and V is TRBV10-3; D remains unclear. The CDR3 is made up of 15 amino acids. CDR1 ENHRY and CDR2 SYGVKD come from the germline V gene. With 7 bases removed from V and 0 bases from J, the gap between germline ends came to 16 bases. The CDR3 is CAIKPERDSSYEQYF. The CDR3, as DNA: TGTGCCATCAAGCCCGAGCGCGATAGCTCCTACGAGCAGTACTTC.

The J gene is TRBJ2-7, the V gene TRBV18; D is possibly TRBD1 (5 bases). V shed 6 bases and J shed 2 bases, with 11 bases lying between them. Germline loops: CDR1 KGHSH, CDR2 LQKENI. The CDR3 totals 13 residues. The DNA for the CDR3 is TGTGCCAGCTCGATGGACATTCCCTACGAGCAGTACTTC. This sequence encodes CASSMDIPYEQYF.

The chain couples TRBV19 to TRBJ2-5, with 7 bases matching TRBD2. The CDR3 contains 14 residues. Germline V lookup: CDR1 LNHDA, CDR2 SQIVND (reference sequence). Germline trimming cut 4 bases from V and 5 bases from J; bases unmatched to any gene: 7. For the CDR3, the DNA is TGTGCCAGTAGTAGCGGGAGTGCGTGGGAGACCCAGTACTTC. It codes for CASSSGSAWETQYF.